The following is a TCR beta chain sequence with its context. The data belong to a study of T cell changes during pregnancy in multiple sclerosis. The assay was immunoSEQ multiplex PCR, and TCRdb's table has in-frame clones only and misses some. The sample has roughly 52,000 clones; roughly 92% are singletons. J was trimmed by 0 bases and V by 10 bases; bases with no gene match: 10. Germline CDR1 reads MNHEY; CDR2 reads SMNVEV (reference sequence). The CDR3 runs to 16 residues. The TCR originated in a female donor with multiple sclerosis, enrolled in a pregnancy study. This specimen consisted of CD8+ T cells from peripheral blood mononuclear cells, obtained before pregnancy. The rearrangement joins TRBV27 to TRBJ2-1; 9 nucleotides match TRBD2. For the CDR3, the DNA is TGTGCCACCCAGACTAGCGGCCCGAGCTCCTACAATGAGCAGTTCTTC. Translation gives CATQTSGPSSYNEQFF.